These T cell receptor beta chains were read from a single sample in a study of cytomegalovirus exposure and HLA in healthy donors. Clones were sequenced by immunoSEQ multiplex PCR, and TCRdb holds only the in-frame ones, with some missing. This table has some 150,000 clones, 60% to 85% appearing once. Input material: PBMCs. The receptors stem from a female donor in good health and CMV-seronegative. Each CDR3 is given without its conserved first and last residue. The order of the fields is J gene, V gene, CDR3 protein.

J: TRBJ1-2
V: TRBV9
CDR3: ASSANDRGANYGYT

J: TRBJ1-3
V: TRBV19
CDR3: ASKISGAASGNTIY

J: TRBJ1-2
V: TRBV5-5
CDR3: ASSLGVAGYYGYT

J: TRBJ1-4
V: TRBV6-1
CDR3: ASSFTGGPAEKLF

J: TRBJ2-7
V: TRBV11-2
CDR3: ASSLIEQGLHEQY

J: TRBJ2-2
V: TRBV29-1
CDR3: SVEVAGVTGELF

J: TRBJ1-2
V: TRBV7-6
CDR3: ASSLDREGARGYT

J: TRBJ2-1
V: TRBV6-6
CDR3: AIRLAGENEQF

J: TRBJ1-2
V: TRBV6-5
CDR3: ASARDRTNYGYT

J: TRBJ1-1
V: TRBV18
CDR3: ASSPTSTGGHTEAF

J: TRBJ1-5
V: TRBV6-1
CDR3: ASRQPNQPQH

J: TRBJ2-5
V: TRBV30
CDR3: AWGTGRPETQY

J: TRBJ2-4
V: TRBV5-1
CDR3: ASSLEAGAKNIQY

J: TRBJ1-5
V: TRBV6-6
CDR3: ASQYDEHQPQH

J: TRBJ1-2
V: TRBV2
CDR3: ASSEAGEGTLGGYT

J: TRBJ1-2
V: TRBV28
CDR3: ASSFRGNGYT

J: TRBJ1-5
V: TRBV6-6
CDR3: ASSYSGEPQH

J: TRBJ1-4
V: TRBV7-2
CDR3: ASTAGDEKLF

J: TRBJ2-1
V: TRBV25-1
CDR3: ASSEYLQSGEQF

J: TRBJ1-2
V: TRBV7-2
CDR3: ASSLVGGGDGYT

J: TRBJ2-1
V: TRBV28
CDR3: ASSLPQGGNEQF

J: TRBJ1-3
V: TRBV7-3
CDR3: ASSPRGPTGNTIY

J: TRBJ2-1
V: TRBV13
CDR3: ASTAGGPAYNEQF

J: TRBJ1-1
V: TRBV5-1
CDR3: ASRQETNTEAF

J: TRBJ1-4
V: TRBV28
CDR3: ASSLNKQGEKLF

J: TRBJ2-5
V: TRBV5-1
CDR3: ASSSTGSRETQY

J: TRBJ2-1
V: TRBV7-9
CDR3: ASSLGGTSGRDNEQF

J: TRBJ1-2
V: TRBV27
CDR3: ASSLGYRGANYGYT

J: TRBJ1-5
V: TRBV28
CDR3: ASSLRTDHNQPQH

J: TRBJ2-7
V: TRBV19
CDR3: ASSIGTGYEQY

J: TRBJ1-2
V: TRBV25-1
CDR3: ASSAGRGYGYT

J: TRBJ2-7
V: TRBV5-3
CDR3: ARSRTSGSSEQY

J: TRBJ1-3
V: TRBV5-8
CDR3: ASSPLTGGFSGNTIY

J: TRBJ1-1
V: TRBV18
CDR3: ASSPNTVSAEAF

J: TRBJ1-5
V: TRBV5-1
CDR3: ASSLEGFQPQH

J: TRBJ2-5
V: TRBV2
CDR3: ASSDADTAQETQY

J: TRBJ2-7
V: TRBV13
CDR3: ASSLPGVFYEQY

J: TRBJ2-7
V: TRBV5-1
CDR3: ASSFTGIGHEQY

J: TRBJ2-1
V: TRBV23-1
CDR3: ASSQSRAGAGYNEQF

J: TRBJ1-3
V: TRBV27
CDR3: ASSVSFSGNTIY

J: TRBJ1-1
V: TRBV20-1
CDR3: SAALNTEAF

J: TRBJ1-6
V: TRBV7-2
CDR3: ASSSRTGELSPLH

J: TRBJ1-5
V: TRBV27
CDR3: ASSYRSGQPQH

J: TRBJ1-1
V: TRBV7-2
CDR3: ASSRVQGGNTEAF

J: TRBJ2-7
V: TRBV28
CDR3: ASRSQAGGADEQY

J: TRBJ1-1
V: TRBV9
CDR3: ASSVTGEVSDRDTEAF

J: TRBJ2-1
V: TRBV7-9
CDR3: ASSLVRGLAGGPHNEQF

J: TRBJ1-6
V: TRBV5-4
CDR3: ASSVGGQGNSPLH

J: TRBJ2-5
V: TRBV12-5
CDR3: ASGLVLAVRDRDYQETQY

J: TRBJ1-1
V: TRBV9
CDR3: ASSVAGGNTEAF

J: TRBJ2-3
V: TRBV9
CDR3: ASSVGSGLTDTQY

J: TRBJ2-7
V: TRBV19
CDR3: ASSIMVSGNILTDEQY

J: TRBJ2-5
V: TRBV7-6
CDR3: ASSLDLSGGARETQY

J: TRBJ1-5
V: TRBV5-3
CDR3: ARSLEQYSNQPQH

J: TRBJ1-2
V: TRBV25-1
CDR3: ASKSGFGYT

J: TRBJ2-7
V: TRBV7-9
CDR3: ASSPGTDSYEQY

J: TRBJ1-4
V: TRBV30
CDR3: AWSVGTGESEKLF